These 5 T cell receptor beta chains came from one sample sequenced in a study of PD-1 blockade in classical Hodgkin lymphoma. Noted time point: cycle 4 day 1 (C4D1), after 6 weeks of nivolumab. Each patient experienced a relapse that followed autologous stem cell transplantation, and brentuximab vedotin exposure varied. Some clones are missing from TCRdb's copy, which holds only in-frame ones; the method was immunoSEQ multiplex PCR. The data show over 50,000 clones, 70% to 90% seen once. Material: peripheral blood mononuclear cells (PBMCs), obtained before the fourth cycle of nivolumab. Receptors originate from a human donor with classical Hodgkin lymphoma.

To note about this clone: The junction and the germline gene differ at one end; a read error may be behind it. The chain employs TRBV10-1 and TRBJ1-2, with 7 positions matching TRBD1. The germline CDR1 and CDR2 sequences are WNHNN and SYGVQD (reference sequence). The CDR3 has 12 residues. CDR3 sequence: CANSETGAGYTF. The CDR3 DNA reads TGCGCCAACAGTGAAACAGGGGCCGGCTACACCTTC.

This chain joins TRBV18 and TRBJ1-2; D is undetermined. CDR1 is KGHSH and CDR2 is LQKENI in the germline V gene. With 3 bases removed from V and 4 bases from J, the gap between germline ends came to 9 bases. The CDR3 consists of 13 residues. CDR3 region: CASSPGLGYGYTF. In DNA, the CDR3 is TGTGCCAGCTCACCGGGGTTAGGCTATGGCTACACCTTC.

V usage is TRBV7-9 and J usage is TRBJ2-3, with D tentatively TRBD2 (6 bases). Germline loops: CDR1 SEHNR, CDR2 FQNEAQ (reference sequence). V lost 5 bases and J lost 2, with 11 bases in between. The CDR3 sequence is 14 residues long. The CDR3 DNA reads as TGTGCCAGCAGCCGTAGCGGAGCCACAGATACGCAGTATTTT. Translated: CASSRSGATDTQYF.

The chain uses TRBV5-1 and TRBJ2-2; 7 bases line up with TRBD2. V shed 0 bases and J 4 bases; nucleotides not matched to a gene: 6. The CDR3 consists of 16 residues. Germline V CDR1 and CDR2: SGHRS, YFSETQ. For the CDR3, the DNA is TGCGCCAGCAGCTTGGCAGCGGGGAAGGGCACCGGGGAGCTGTTTTTT. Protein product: CASSLAAGKGTGELFF.

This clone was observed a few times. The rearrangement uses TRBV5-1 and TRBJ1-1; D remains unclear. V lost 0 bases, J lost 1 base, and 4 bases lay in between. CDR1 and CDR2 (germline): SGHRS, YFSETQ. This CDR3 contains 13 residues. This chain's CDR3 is CASSLETNTEAFF. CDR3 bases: TGCGCCAGCAGCTTGGAGACGAACACTGAAGCTTTCTTT.